Reported below is one T cell receptor (beta chain). Its antigen is unknown. Everyone who donated was a healthy bone marrow donor. Germline CDR1 reads MDHEN; CDR2 reads SYDVKM. The CDR3 runs 13 residues. The V gene lost 2 bases and the J gene lost 8 bases, with 12 bases spanning the gap. These data belong to a study of cytomegalovirus exposure and HLA in healthy donors. Study-level background: Findings of an earlier analysis included more than 90 million unique TCR beta sequences from some 200 million T cells. Notes on the study in general: The classifier reportedly diagnosed cytomegalovirus status with high sensitivity and specificity. According to the study, 160 or so TCR beta chains were cytomegalovirus-associated.

The PCR ran on 60 Vbeta and 13 Jbeta primers. TCRdb keeps only in-frame clones here, not all; method: immunoSEQ multiplex PCR. The table has roughly 88,000 clones, 76% seen once. This sequence was found in a man between 25 and 39 years old in good health and CMV-seropositive. The chain is built from TRBV28 and TRBJ1-2; the D gene is possibly TRBD1 (5 bases). Sequenced material: PBMCs. For the CDR3, the DNA is TGTGCCAGCAGTTTAAATTCAGGGCGCGGCTACACCTTC. Amino acid sequence: CASSLNSGRGYTF.